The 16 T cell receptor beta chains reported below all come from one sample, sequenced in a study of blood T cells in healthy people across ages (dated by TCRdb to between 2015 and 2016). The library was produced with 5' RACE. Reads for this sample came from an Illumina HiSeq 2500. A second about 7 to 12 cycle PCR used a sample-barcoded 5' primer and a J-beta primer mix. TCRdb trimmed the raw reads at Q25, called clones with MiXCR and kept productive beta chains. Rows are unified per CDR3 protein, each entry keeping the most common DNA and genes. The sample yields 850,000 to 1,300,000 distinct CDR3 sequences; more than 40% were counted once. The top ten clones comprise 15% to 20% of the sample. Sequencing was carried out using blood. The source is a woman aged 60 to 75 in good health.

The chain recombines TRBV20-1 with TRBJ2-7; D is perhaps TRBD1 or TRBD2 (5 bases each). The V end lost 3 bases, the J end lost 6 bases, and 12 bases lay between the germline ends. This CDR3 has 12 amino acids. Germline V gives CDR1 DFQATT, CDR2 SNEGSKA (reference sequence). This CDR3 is CSASSEGREQYF. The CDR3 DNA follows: TGCAGTGCTAGCTCCGAGGGGCGCGAGCAGTACTTC.

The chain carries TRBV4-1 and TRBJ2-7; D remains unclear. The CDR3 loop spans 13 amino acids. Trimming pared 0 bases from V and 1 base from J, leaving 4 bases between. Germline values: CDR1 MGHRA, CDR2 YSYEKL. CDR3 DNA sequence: TGCGCCAGCAGCCAAGATAAATCCTACGAGCAGTACTTC. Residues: CASSQDKSYEQYF.

The CDR3 bases are TGTGCCAGCAGGAACGGGACTAGTCCTGCAGATACGCAGTATTTT. Translated: CASRNGTSPADTQYF. The V gene is TRBV2, the J gene TRBJ2-3, with 8 bases matching TRBD2. Germline V gives CDR1 SNHLY, CDR2 FYNNEI. The CDR3 is 15 amino acids. After removal of 6 bases from V and 4 bases from J, the junction contained 9 bases not matched to a gene.

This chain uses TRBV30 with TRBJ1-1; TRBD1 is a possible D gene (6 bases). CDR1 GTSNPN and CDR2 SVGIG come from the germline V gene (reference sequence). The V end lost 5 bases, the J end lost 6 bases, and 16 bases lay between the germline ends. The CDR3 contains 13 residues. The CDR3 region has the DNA TGTGCCTGGGCCCCGGGACAACCTTCTGAAGCTTTCTTT. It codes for CAWAPGQPSEAFF. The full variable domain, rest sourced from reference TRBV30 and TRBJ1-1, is SQTIHQWPATLVQPVGSPLSLECTVEGTSNPNLYWYRQAAGRGLQLLFYSVGIGQISSEVPQNLSASRPQDRQFILSSKKLLLSDSGFYLCAWAPGQPSEAFFGQGTRLTVV.

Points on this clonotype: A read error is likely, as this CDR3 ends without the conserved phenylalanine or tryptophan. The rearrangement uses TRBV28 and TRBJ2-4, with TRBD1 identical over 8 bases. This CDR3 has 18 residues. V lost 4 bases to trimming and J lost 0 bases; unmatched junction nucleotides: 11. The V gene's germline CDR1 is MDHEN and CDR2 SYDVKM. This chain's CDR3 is CASSSEDRADLAKNIQYV. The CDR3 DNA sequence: TGTGCCAGCAGTTCCGAGGACAGGGCGGACCTAGCCAAAAACATTCAGTACGTC.

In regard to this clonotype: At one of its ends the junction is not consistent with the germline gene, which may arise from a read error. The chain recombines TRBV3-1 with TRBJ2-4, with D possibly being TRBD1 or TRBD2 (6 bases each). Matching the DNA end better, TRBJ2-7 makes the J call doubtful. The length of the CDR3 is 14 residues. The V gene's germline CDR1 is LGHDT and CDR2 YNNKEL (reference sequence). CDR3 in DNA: TGTGCCAGCAGCCAAATGGGGGGCTCCCACGAGCAGTACTTC. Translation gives CASSQMGGSHEQYF.

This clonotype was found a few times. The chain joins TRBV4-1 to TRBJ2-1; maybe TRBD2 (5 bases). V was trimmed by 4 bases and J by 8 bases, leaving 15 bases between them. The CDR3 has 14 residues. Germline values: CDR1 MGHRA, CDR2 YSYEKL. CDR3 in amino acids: CASSPEVGRDEQFF. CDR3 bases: TGCGCCAGCAGCCCCGAGGTAGGGAGAGATGAGCAGTTCTTC.

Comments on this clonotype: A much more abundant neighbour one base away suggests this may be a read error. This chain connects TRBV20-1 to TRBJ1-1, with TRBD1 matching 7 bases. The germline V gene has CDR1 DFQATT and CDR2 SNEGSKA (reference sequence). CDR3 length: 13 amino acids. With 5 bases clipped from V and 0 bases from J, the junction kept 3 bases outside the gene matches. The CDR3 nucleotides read TGCAGTGCTGGGGGACAGTTGAACACTGAAGCTTTCTTT. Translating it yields CSAGGQLNTEAFF.

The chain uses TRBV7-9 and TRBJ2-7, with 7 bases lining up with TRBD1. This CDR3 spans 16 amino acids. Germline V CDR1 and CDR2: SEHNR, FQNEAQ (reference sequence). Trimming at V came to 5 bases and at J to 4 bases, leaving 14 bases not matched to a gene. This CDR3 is CASSPRGQTYPYEQYF. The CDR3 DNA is TGTGCCAGCAGCCCAAGGGGACAGACGTACCCATACGAGCAGTACTTC. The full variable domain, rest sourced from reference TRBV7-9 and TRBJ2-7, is DTGVSQNPRHKITKRGQNVTFRCDPISEHNRLYWYRQTLGQGPEFLTYFQNEAQLEKSRLLSDRFSAERPKGSFSTLEIQRTEQGDSAMYLCASSPRGQTYPYEQYFGPGTRLTVT.

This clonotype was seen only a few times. The CDR3 spells CASSRIGSGEQYF. CDR3 sequence (DNA): TGTGCCAGCAGTCGCATTGGTTCGGGCGAGCAGTACTTC. The gene calls are TRBV6-5 and TRBJ2-7, with D unresolved. V was trimmed by 5 bases and J by 6 bases, leaving 14 bases between them. The CDR3 extends over 13 amino acids. Per the germline V gene, CDR1 is MNHEY and CDR2 is SVGAGI.

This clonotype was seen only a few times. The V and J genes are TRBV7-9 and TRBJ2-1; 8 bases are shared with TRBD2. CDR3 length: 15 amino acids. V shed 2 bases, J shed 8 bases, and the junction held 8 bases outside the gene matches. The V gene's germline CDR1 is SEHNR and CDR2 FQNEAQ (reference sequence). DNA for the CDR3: TGTGCCAGCAGCTTAAAGGGACTAGTGGTCGATGAGCAGTTCTTC. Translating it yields CASSLKGLVVDEQFF.

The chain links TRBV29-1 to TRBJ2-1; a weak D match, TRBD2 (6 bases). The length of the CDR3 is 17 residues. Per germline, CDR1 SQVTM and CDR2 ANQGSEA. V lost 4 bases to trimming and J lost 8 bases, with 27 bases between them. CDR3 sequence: CSVVLILGRLKDDEQFF. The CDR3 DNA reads TGCAGCGTTGTCCTCATCCTAGGGAGGCTGAAAGACGATGAGCAGTTCTTC.

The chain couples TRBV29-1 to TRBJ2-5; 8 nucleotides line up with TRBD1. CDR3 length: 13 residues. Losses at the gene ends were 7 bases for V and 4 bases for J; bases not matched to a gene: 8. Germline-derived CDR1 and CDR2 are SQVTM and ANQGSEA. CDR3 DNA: TGCAGCGCGAACAGGGGGAGTCGAGAGACCCAGTACTTC. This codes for CSANRGSRETQYF.

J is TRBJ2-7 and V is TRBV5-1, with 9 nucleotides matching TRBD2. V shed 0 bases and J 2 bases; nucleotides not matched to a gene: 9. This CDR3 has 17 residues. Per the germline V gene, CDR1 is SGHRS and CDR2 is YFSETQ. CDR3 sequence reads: CASSLGVSGSITYEQYF. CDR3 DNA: TGCGCCAGCAGCTTGGGGGTTAGCGGGAGTATAACCTACGAGCAGTACTTC.

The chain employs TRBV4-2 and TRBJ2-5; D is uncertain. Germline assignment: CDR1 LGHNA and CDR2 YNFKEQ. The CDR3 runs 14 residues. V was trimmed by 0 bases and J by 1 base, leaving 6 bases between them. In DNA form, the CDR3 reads TGTGCCAGCAGCCAAGATGCCCCCCAAGAGACCCAGTACTTC. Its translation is CASSQDAPQETQYF.

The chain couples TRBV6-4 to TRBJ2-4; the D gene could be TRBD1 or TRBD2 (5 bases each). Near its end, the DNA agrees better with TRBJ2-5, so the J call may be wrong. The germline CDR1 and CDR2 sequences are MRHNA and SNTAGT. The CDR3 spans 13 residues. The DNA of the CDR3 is TGTGCCAGCAGCAAGAGGGGTGCAGAGACCCAGTACTTC. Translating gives CASSKRGAETQYF.